This T cell receptor beta chain was recovered during a study of blood T cell repertoires in COVID-19 (dated by TCRdb to 2018 to 2020). For context, the study as a whole: Samples from collaborators originated in the United States, Italy and Spain and spanned both the acute and convalescent phases of COVID-19. Samples came from the ongoing ImmuneRACE study (first 160 participants) plus 1,254 subjects from 6 global collaborators. The prospective study material was composed of cDNA or gDNA derived from T cells, B-cell-depleted T cells, or PBMCs. HLA class I and class II types, where available, came from metadata supplied by the sample provider rather than from assay-based typing. The dataset comprised deeply sampled blood TCRbeta repertoires from subjects exposed to, actively infected with, or recovered from COVID-19. The repertoires were released in a freely available public database meant as a resource for research on the immune response to SARS-CoV-2. Sample metadata almost always included a de-identified subject ID, COVID-19 status, age in years and sex. The paper's findings and limits, for the study overall: How much clinical and demographic metadata was included differed by source and by participant, and the metadata was provided uncurated.

V ends up 3 bases short and J 1 base short, with an unmatched junction base count of 4. For CDR1 and CDR2, the germline V gene (reference sequence) lists DFQATT and SNEGSKA. The CDR3 goes from the cysteine to the phenylalanine over 16 residues. The CDR3 DNA has 48 bases and is translated from base 1. TCRbeta CDR3 regions were amplified from genomic DNA by means of the immunoSEQ Assay, a bias-controlled multiplex PCR. Processing in the source paper ran as follows. Nucleated cell counts per sample were estimated from amplification of reference gene primers within the assay. Sequence reads were collapsed and filtered to measure the absolute abundance of every unique TCRbeta CDR3 rearrangement. Productive Simpson clonality was computed per sample as the square root of Simpson's diversity index over productive rearrangements. TCRdb provides this immuneACCESS table in a form limited to in-frame rearrangements. Some clones are lacking; in checked studies, under half of them reflect an unresolved V gene, and why the rest are absent is not known. The V and J calls and clone size come from that table; D and trimming were worked out from the DNA. Present in this sample are tens of thousands of clones, 84% of which were seen just once. The ten largest clones take up about 37% of the sample.

Each collaborating institution followed its own protocols to collect whole blood in K2EDTA tubes. For TCRbeta analysis, collaborator samples were shipped as frozen whole blood, as isolated PBMCs, or as DNA extracted from either sample type. As concerns this clone: This receptor's antigen is unknown. Base qualities are not recorded, but no much larger clone differs from it by a single base.

Material: peripheral blood. The TCR comes from a man between 70 and 80 years old with acute or convalescent COVID-19. This receptor chain uses TRBV20-1 and TRBJ1-5; 12 middle bases align to TRBD1. The nucleotide sequence is given as TGCAGTGCTAGTTTGGGACAGGGGGCCAGCAATCAGCCCCAGCATTTT. Translated, it gives CSASLGQGASNQPQHF.